Listed below are T cell receptor beta chains from one sample, sequenced in a study of cytomegalovirus exposure and HLA in healthy donors. Some clones are missing from TCRdb's copy, which holds only in-frame ones; the method was immunoSEQ multiplex PCR. The data contain approximately 230,000 clones, roughly 87% of them singletons. The sequenced sample consisted of PBMCs. The receptors were sampled from a man aged 18 to 29 in good health and CMV-seropositive. CDR3s leave out the opening cysteine and the closing phenylalanine or tryptophan.

CDR3 protein: ASSLEGGGTGNTIY; J gene: TRBJ1-3; V gene: TRBV5-1
CDR3 protein: ASSFGLAGYEQY; J gene: TRBJ2-7; V gene: TRBV5-4
CDR3 protein: ASSELGGINQPQH; J gene: TRBJ1-5; V gene: TRBV2
CDR3 protein: ASIGSGSSYNEQF; J gene: TRBJ2-1; V gene: TRBV27
CDR3 protein: ASSAASGSWETQY; J gene: TRBJ2-5; V gene: TRBV9
CDR3 protein: ASSHRVQSSGANVLT; J gene: TRBJ2-6; V gene: TRBV5-1
CDR3 protein: ASSSLIGNTIY; J gene: TRBJ1-3; V gene: TRBV2
CDR3 protein: ASSPAGSRYGYT; J gene: TRBJ1-2; V gene: TRBV18
CDR3 protein: ASSERSGRANEQF; J gene: TRBJ2-1; V gene: TRBV6-1
CDR3 protein: ASSLGTGYGYT; J gene: TRBJ1-2; V gene: TRBV28
CDR3 protein: SALDRVLNTEAF; J gene: TRBJ1-1; V gene: TRBV29-1
CDR3 protein: ASSQDWAGSSYNEQF; J gene: TRBJ2-1; V gene: TRBV4-2
CDR3 protein: SVEDLYEQY; J gene: TRBJ2-7; V gene: TRBV29-1
CDR3 protein: ASRPAGPANTGELF; J gene: TRBJ2-2; V gene: TRBV28
CDR3 protein: ASSSLRSYEQY; J gene: TRBJ2-7; V gene: TRBV7-2
CDR3 protein: ASSPGAGSSYEQY; J gene: TRBJ2-7; V gene: TRBV5-6
CDR3 protein: SVGRGTAEQY; J gene: TRBJ2-7; V gene: TRBV29-1
CDR3 protein: ASKGLAGVGTHEQF; J gene: TRBJ2-1; V gene: TRBV27
CDR3 protein: ASSLATGHGYT; J gene: TRBJ1-2; V gene: TRBV5-1
CDR3 protein: ASSSGAGSYEQY; J gene: TRBJ2-7; V gene: TRBV7-2
CDR3 protein: ASRDGLSGNTIY; J gene: TRBJ1-3; V gene: TRBV6-1
CDR3 protein: ASTTDRANEQF; J gene: TRBJ2-1; V gene: TRBV2
CDR3 protein: ASSERGPYEQY; J gene: TRBJ2-7; V gene: TRBV6-1
CDR3 protein: ASSLDRAYGYT; J gene: TRBJ1-2; V gene: TRBV27
CDR3 protein: ASSVGVGSSYEQY; J gene: TRBJ2-7; V gene: TRBV9
CDR3 protein: ASRETGPWNQPQH; J gene: TRBJ1-5; V gene: TRBV10-1
CDR3 protein: ASSRTGSSYNEQF; J gene: TRBJ2-1; V gene: TRBV11-1
CDR3 protein: SSGQGARETQY; J gene: TRBJ2-5; V gene: TRBV29-1
CDR3 protein: ASSLGTGQPQH; J gene: TRBJ1-5; V gene: TRBV7-9
CDR3 protein: AGQSVGNEPQH; J gene: TRBJ1-5; V gene: TRBV6-1
CDR3 protein: ASSLEGTSRGETQY; J gene: TRBJ2-5; V gene: TRBV5-1
CDR3 protein: ASNLQLTNEKLF; J gene: TRBJ1-4; V gene: TRBV28
CDR3 protein: AVTTAGAEAF; J gene: TRBJ1-1; V gene: TRBV28
CDR3 protein: AWSTGAAEAF; J gene: TRBJ1-1; V gene: TRBV30
CDR3 protein: ASTPSGQGSNEQF; J gene: TRBJ2-1; V gene: TRBV28
CDR3 protein: AWSLGGTGELF; J gene: TRBJ2-2; V gene: TRBV30